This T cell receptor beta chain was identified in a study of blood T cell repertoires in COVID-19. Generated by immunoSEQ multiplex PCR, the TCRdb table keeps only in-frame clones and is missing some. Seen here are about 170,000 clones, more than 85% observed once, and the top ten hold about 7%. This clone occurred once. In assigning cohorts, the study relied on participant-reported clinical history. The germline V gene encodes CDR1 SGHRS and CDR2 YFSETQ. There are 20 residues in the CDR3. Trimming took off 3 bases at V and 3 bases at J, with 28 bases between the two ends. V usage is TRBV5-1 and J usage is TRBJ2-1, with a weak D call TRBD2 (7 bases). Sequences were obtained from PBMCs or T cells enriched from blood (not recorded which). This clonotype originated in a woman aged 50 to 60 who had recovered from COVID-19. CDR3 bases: TGCGCCAGCAGCTGGGGGGACACCCTGGTGGGGGACTATAACTACAATGAGCAGTTCTTC. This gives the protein CASSWGDTLVGDYNYNEQFF.